This entry is about one T cell receptor beta chain. Its antigen is as yet unknown. This sample was taken from a study of ipilimumab plus nivolumab after autologous stem cell transplantation. Study in general: Typical patient got a handful of ipilimumab doses and about eight nivolumab doses (median).

Findings of the study overall: The authors say TCR, Treg and microbiome findings warrant further study.

Sequencing was performed with immunoSEQ multiplex PCR; in TCRdb, only in-frame clones are kept and a portion is missing. The data show roughly 16,000 clones, approximately 79% seen once. CDR3 size: 13 residues. The germline gives CDR1 MNHEY, CDR2 SMNVEV (reference sequence). V was trimmed by 8 bases and J by 7 bases, leaving 15 bases between them. Starting 14 to 28 days after autologous transplant, ipilimumab 1 mg/kg was given. Patients received nivolumab 3 mg/kg at weeks 1, 4, 7, 10, then fortnightly to week 26. This receptor was obtained from a male donor with diffuse large B-cell lymphoma. The chain carries TRBV27 and TRBJ2-1; possibly TRBD1 for D (5 bases). This sample comprised PBMCs, obtained in a trial of ipilimumab plus nivolumab as post-transplant consolidation. The CDR3 nucleotides read TGTGCCAGCGCTTGGCAGGGTATAAATGAGCAGTTCTTC. It specifies CASAWQGINEQFF.